This T cell receptor (beta chain) appears in the sequencing data of a study of blood T cell repertoires in COVID-19. The overall study: PBMCs, B-cell-depleted T cells, or T cells provided the cDNA or gDNA that made up the material.

Patients from Seattle were sampled longitudinally, starting during active infection. Germline V gene lookup returns CDR1 MNHEY and CDR2 SMNVEV (reference sequence). The trim removed 5 bases at V and 8 bases at J, leaving 5 bases unmatched. The CDR3 is made up of 13 amino acids. Per the authors' pipeline: It was from reference gene primer amplification that nucleated cell counts were estimated. Produced via immunoSEQ multiplex PCR; TCRdb's table is partial and in-frame only. V, J and clone size are those of that table, while D and trimming were read from the DNA. The data show 150,000 to 200,000 clones, 82% seen once.

The J gene is TRBJ1-2, the V gene TRBV27, with 10 bases identical to TRBD1. The sequence came from a woman aged 40 to 50 with COVID-19, enrolled during active disease. The sequenced sample consisted of peripheral blood. CDR3 amino acids: CASSNRQGAGYTF. The CDR3 region has the DNA TGTGCCAGCAGTAACCGACAGGGGGCGGGCTACACCTTC.